The subject of this entry is one TCR beta chain. What this receptor recognizes is not known. No per-base quality is available; no much larger clone lies one base away. The immunoSEQ Assay, which uses bias-controlled multiplex PCR amplification of genomic DNA, was used to profile TCRbeta CDR3 regions. Processing in the source paper ran as follows. The absolute abundance of each unique TCRbeta CDR3 region was quantified after sequences were collapsed and filtered. Differential abundance was tested with a binomial (Fisher-equivalent) model and with a beta-binomial model adding time-dependent variance fitted from healthy donors. Clones with fewer than 5 combined templates were removed, and differential abundance was called for clones with a Benjamini-Hochberg FDR below 0.01. Beta-binomial variance was modeled as a function of total template count across the two samples using the form v = (b*log(k)+a)^2. TCRdb obtained this table from immuneACCESS and retained in-frame rearrangements with V and J assigned. These tables miss some clones; where compared with another copy, unresolved V genes account for less than half of the shortfall, and the remainder is unexplained. V and J calls and clone size are as listed in that table; D and trimming were resolved from the DNA. This sample gives approximately 81,000 clones in total; 80% to 85% of them show up just once. The ten largest clonotypes hold roughly a fifth of the sample.

The sample belongs to a study of identifying expanded T cells in peripheral blood (dated by TCRdb to about 2019). General notes on the study: Technical replicates were generated by sequencing separate aliquots of the same genomic DNA pool, and four replicates were compared pairwise.

During the collection period, no immune events, such as infections, were documented for the healthy donors. Time-dependent variance in a beta-binomial model of T-cell clone differential abundance was calibrated using healthy-donor blood repertoires as a training cohort. There were some ten healthy donors in the training cohort, of whom 3 were female and 7 were male. On average the donors were approximately 42 years old, and their ages spanned roughly 25 to 70 years. Obtained from a commercial supplier, whole blood was collected from each healthy donor at three time points set about two weeks apart. For immunosequencing, genomic DNA was extracted from whole blood that had not been sorted. Trimmed from V: 4 bases; trimmed from J: 10 bases; junction bases lacking a gene match: 14. Its CDR3 holds 16 amino acids, cysteine through phenylalanine. This entry keeps only the CDR3 DNA: 48 bases, framed from base 1. The germline V gene (reference sequence) specifies LNHDA as CDR1 and SQIVND as CDR2.

Results the study describes overall, beyond this receptor: Variance in clone template counts between approximately two-week samples significantly increased with total template count across all healthy donors. The binomial model flagged around 1.2 differentially abundant clones between technical replicates, compared with about 16 over two weeks and about 20 over about four weeks. The authors expected biological variance in healthy repertoires might increase further over much longer intervals such as months to years. Both the number of clones called differentially abundant and the false-positive rate were significantly reduced by the beta-binomial model across all healthy-donor time intervals.

Here the chain combines TRBV19 and TRBJ2-3, with 10 junctional bases fitting TRBD2. This clonotype was sampled from a person aged 18 to 75 in good health. Input material: blood. For the CDR3, the sequence is CASSRASGSPPPPQYF. Read as DNA, the sequence is TGTGCCAGTAGTAGGGCTAGCGGGAGCCCTCCACCGCCGCAGTATTTT.